The 11 T cell receptor beta chains below come from one sample, sequenced in a study of beta chain features in type 1 diabetes. Broader study findings: Type 1 diabetes patients had TCRB CDR3s that were shorter (moderately but significantly so) in all four CD4+ subsets.

Their recognized antigens are unknown. Sequenced material consisted of expressed TCRB transcripts (all of the isolated RNA was reverse transcribed). Sequenced by immunoSEQ multiplex PCR; TCRdb stores in-frame clones only, minus some. The data contain about 650,000 clones, roughly an eighth of them seen just once; the ten biggest clones take up roughly 0.12%. Specimen: naive CD4+ T cells from blood. The receptors come from a man aged 25 to 45 with type 1 diabetes.

With regard to this clone: The same CDR3 arises from other DNA sequences in this sample as well. The chain combines TRBV7-2 with TRBJ2-5; no clear D gene. This CDR3 has 12 amino acids. V lost 6 bases, J lost 5 bases, and 10 bases lay in between. Germline-derived CDR1 and CDR2 are SGHTA and FQGNSA. The CDR3 spells CASSFSGETQYF. The CDR3 DNA reads TGTGCCAGCAGTTTCTCCGGGGAGACCCAGTACTTC. Full variable domain (missing parts from reference TRBV7-2 and TRBJ2-5): GAGVSQSPSNKVTEKGKDVELRCDPISGHTALYWYRQSLGQGLEFLIYFQGNSAPDKSGLPSDRFSAERTGGSVSTLTIQRTQQEDSAVYLCASSFSGETQYFGPGTRLLVL.

The chain's CDR3 is CASSLEGTGFEKLFF. In nucleotides, the CDR3 is TGTGCCAGCAGTTTAGAGGGGACAGGGTTTGAAAAACTGTTTTTT. The chain joins TRBV28 to TRBJ1-4; TRBD1 matches at 9 bases. After removal of 2 bases from V and 7 bases from J, the junction contained 5 bases not matched to a gene. Germline assignment: CDR1 MDHEN and CDR2 SYDVKM. The CDR3 spans 15 residues.

This chain links TRBV5-1 with TRBJ1-1; TRBD1 matches 8 bases. The CDR3 consists of 16 residues. CDR1 and CDR2 from the germline V gene are SGHRS and YFSETQ. V trimming: 0 bases; J trimming: 5 bases; junction bases outside the gene matches: 9. As DNA, the CDR3 is TGCGCCAGCAGCTTGGTCGGACAGGGTAGGCGGACTGAAGCTTTCTTT. Protein: CASSLVGQGRRTEAFF.

This clone appeared a few times. J is TRBJ2-4 and V is TRBV2; no firm D call. This CDR3 has 11 amino acids. Germline V CDR1 and CDR2: SNHLY, FYNNEI. Trimming left V 0 bases short and J 12 bases short, with 6 bases between. CDR3 DNA: TGTGCCAGCAGTGAAGCGATAACTCAGTACTTC. Residues: CASSEAITQYF.

The sample holds a few counts of this clone. Different DNA sequences within this sample yield the same CDR3. The chain recombines TRBV7-9 with TRBJ1-1, with D perhaps TRBD1 (5 bases). The V end was cut by 3 bases, the J end by 3 bases, with 8 bases between. The CDR3 is 13 residues long. The germline gives CDR1 SEHNR, CDR2 FQNEAQ (reference sequence). The CDR3: CASSFQGDTEAFF. CDR3 DNA: TGTGCCAGCAGCTTTCAGGGCGACACTGAAGCTTTCTTT.

The J gene is TRBJ2-7, the V gene TRBV28; maybe TRBD2 (6 bases). Trimming removed 8 bases at V and 2 bases at J, with 13 bases between. The CDR3 runs to 13 residues. Per germline, CDR1 MDHEN and CDR2 SYDVKM. This CDR3 is CASRTTSTYEQYF. DNA of the CDR3: TGTGCCAGCCGGACTACATCCACCTACGAGCAGTACTTC.

This clone came up a few times. The CDR3 here is CASRARGGKNEQFF. CDR3 in DNA: TGTGCCAGCAGAGCTAGGGGGGGAAAAAATGAGCAGTTCTTC. The V gene is TRBV2, the J gene TRBJ2-1; a possible D gene is TRBD2 (7 bases). The CDR3 loop spans 14 amino acids. The V end lost 6 bases, the J end lost 7 bases, and 16 bases lay between the germline ends. Germline values: CDR1 SNHLY, CDR2 FYNNEI.

V gene TRBV14 combines with J gene TRBJ2-3, with 10 bases fitting TRBD2. Germline CDR1 SGHDN, CDR2 FVKESK. The CDR3 sequence is 16 residues long. The V and J ends lost 5 bases and 3 bases, in that order; junction bases with no gene match: 8. In nucleotides, the CDR3 is TGTGCCAGCAGCAAAGGTCTAGCGGGGGAAACAGATACGCAGTATTTT. This sequence encodes CASSKGLAGETDTQYF. Full variable domain (missing parts from reference TRBV14 and TRBJ2-3): EAGVTQFPSHSVIEKGQTVTLRCDPISGHDNLYWYRRVMGKEIKFLLHFVKESKQDESGMPNNRFLAERTGGTYSTLKVQPAELEDSGVYFCASSKGLAGETDTQYFGPGTRLTVL.

This clone was seen more than once but under ten times. This chain links TRBV5-6 with TRBJ1-4; 9 bases map to TRBD1. The ends lost 5 bases at V and 7 bases at J; junction bases unmatched: 6. Germline CDR1 reads SGHDT; CDR2 reads YYEEEE. The CDR3 extends over 14 amino acids. For the CDR3, the DNA is TGTGCCAGCAGTCAAACAGGGGGCGGTGAAAAACTGTTTTTT. This encodes CASSQTGGGEKLFF.

The chain combines TRBV30 with TRBJ2-2; 7 bases line up with TRBD1. Unmatched junction bases numbered 0, after V lost 1 base and J lost 1 base. This CDR3 spans 14 amino acids. Germline V gene lookup returns CDR1 GTSNPN and CDR2 SVGIG (reference sequence). The CDR3 DNA follows: TGTGCCTGGAGTGGACAGGGGAACACCGGGGAGCTGTTTTTT. Translation gives CAWSGQGNTGELFF. Looking up the rest from reference TRBV30 and TRBJ2-2 gives the full variable domain: SQTIHQWPATLVQPVGSPLSLECTVEGTSNPNLYWYRQAAGRGLQLLFYSVGIGQISSEVPQNLSASRPQDRQFILSSKKLLLSDSGFYLCAWSGQGNTGELFFGEGSRLTVL.

The gene calls are TRBV7-2 and TRBJ2-4; TRBD1 matches 8 bases. CDR1 is SGHTA and CDR2 is FQGNSA in the germline V gene. This CDR3 spans 13 amino acids. The V segment lost 5 bases and the J segment 15 bases; nucleotides outside the gene matches: 12. This CDR3 is CASSVGQARVTYF. CDR3 in DNA: TGTGCCAGCAGCGTGGGACAGGCCCGCGTTACGTACTTC.